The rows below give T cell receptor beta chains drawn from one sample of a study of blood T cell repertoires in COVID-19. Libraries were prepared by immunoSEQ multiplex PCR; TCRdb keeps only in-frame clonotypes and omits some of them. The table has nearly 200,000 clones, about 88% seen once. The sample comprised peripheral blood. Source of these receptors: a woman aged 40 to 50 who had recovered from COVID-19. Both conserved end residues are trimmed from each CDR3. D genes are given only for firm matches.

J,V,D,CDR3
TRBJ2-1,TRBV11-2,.,ASSLGGSFWNEQF
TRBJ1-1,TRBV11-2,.,ASSPGQSNTEAF
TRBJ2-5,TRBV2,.,ASSSREGFGETQY
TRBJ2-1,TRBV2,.,ASRPGLPVDEQF
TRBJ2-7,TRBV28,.,ASSLWPGEQY
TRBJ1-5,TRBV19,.,ASSLGDQPQH
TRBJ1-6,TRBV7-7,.,ASSSDSNSPLH
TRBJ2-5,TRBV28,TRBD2,ASSPSSAGEETQY
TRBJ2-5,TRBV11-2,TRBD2,ASSRSGGEETQY
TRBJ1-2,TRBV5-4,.,ASSDGLPGYGYT
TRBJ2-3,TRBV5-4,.,ASSLEGEKTDTQY
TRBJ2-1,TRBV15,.,ATSGVRDKAYNEQF
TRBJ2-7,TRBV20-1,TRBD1,SASRETGAREQY
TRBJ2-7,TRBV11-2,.,ASSPDRLYEQY
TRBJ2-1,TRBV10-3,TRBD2,AISDVPGLATDEQF
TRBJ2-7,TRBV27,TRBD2,ASSISTSGSSTYEQY
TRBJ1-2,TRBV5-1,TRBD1,ASSLGGQGDGYT
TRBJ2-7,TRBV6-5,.,ASSTNYYEQY
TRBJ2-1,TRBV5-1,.,ASSLGAGEGHNEQF
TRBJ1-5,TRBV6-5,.,ASSLQGWGNQPQH
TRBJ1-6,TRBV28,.,ASSPAQGGNSPLH
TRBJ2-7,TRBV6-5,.,ASGNQGAGEQY
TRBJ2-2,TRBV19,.,ASSRLPGTHATGELF
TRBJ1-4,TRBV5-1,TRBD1,ASSLGTGGKEKLF
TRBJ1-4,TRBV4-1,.,ASSQDGGGIEKLF
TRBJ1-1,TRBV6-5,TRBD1,ASRQTGRNTEAF
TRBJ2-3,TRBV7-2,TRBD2,ASSLWGTSGPTDTQY
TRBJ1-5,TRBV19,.,ASSIGTNSQPQH
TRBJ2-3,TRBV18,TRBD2,ASQQMRGLAASTDTQY
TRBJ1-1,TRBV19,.,ASSSHRETYTEAF
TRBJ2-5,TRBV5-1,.,ASSNNPSQETQY
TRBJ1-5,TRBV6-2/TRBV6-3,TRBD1,ASSSGTGLSNQPQH
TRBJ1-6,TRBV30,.,AWSIILTGIIGSPLH
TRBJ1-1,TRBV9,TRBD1,ASSARGGDRILNTEAF
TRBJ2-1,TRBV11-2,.,ASSLVPGKDEQF
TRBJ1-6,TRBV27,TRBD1,ASASGTDNSPLH
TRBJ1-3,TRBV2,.,ASSASFGNTIY
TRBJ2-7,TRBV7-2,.,ASSQDSVDSYEQY
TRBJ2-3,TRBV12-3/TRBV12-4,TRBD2,ASSSPGGTQY
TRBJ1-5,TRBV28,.,ASHPGGSSNQPQH
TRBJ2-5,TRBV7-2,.,ASSLGATQETQY
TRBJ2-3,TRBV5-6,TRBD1,ASSLGTGGADTQY
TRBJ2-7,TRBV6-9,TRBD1,ASSYPDALGQAPYEQY
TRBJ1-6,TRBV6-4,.,ASSGGSGSPLH